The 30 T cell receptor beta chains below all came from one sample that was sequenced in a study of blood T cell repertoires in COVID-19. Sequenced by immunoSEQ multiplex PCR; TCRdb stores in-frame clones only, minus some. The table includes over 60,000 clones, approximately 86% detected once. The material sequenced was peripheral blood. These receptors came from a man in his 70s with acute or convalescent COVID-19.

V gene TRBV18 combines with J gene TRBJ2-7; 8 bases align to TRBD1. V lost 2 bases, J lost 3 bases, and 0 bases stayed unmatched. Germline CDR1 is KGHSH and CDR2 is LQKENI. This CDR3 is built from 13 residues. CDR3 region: CASSPTGGYEQYF. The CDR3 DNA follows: TGTGCCAGCTCACCAACAGGGGGCTACGAGCAGTACTTC. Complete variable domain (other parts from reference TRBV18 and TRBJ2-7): NAGVMQNPRHLVRRRGQEARLRCSPMKGHSHVYWYRQLPEEGLKFMVYLQKENIIDESGMPKERFSAEFPKEGPSILRIQQVVRGDSAAYFCASSPTGGYEQYFGPGTRLTVT.

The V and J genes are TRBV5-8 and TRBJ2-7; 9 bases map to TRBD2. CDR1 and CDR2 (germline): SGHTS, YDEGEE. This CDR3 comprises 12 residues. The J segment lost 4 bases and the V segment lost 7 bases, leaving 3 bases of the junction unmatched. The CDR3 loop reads CASFSGRYEQYF. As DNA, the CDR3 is TGTGCCAGCTTCAGCGGGAGGTACGAGCAGTACTTC.

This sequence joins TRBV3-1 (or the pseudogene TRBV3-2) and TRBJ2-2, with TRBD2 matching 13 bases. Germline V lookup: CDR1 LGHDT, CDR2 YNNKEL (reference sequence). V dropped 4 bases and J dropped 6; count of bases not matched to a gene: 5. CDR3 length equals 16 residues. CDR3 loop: CASSRGLAGDPGELFF. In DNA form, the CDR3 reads TGTGCCAGCAGCCGAGGACTAGCGGGAGACCCCGGGGAGCTGTTTTTT.

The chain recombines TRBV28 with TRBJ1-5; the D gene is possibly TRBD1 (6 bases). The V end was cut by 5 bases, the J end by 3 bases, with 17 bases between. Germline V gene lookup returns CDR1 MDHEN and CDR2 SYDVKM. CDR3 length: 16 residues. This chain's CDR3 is CASSPPWGRNNQPQHF. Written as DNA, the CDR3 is TGTGCCAGCAGTCCCCCCTGGGGGCGAAACAATCAGCCCCAGCATTTT.

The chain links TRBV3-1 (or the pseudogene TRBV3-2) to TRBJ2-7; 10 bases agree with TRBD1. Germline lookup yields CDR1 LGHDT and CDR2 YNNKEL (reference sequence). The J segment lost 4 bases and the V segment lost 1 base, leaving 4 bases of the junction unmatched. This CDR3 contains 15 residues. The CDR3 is CASSQATGGYYEQYF. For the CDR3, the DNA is TGTGCCAGCAGCCAAGCGACAGGGGGCTATTACGAGCAGTACTTC.

CDR3 nucleotide sequence: TGTGCCAGCAGTTACACCACGCTGGGAGGTACGCAGTATTTT. Translating it yields CASSYTTLGGTQYF. This chain connects TRBV6-5 to TRBJ2-3, with a possible D match to TRBD2 (6 bases). V lost 2 bases and J lost 8, with 14 bases in between. The CDR3 covers 14 residues. Germline V lookup: CDR1 MNHEY, CDR2 SVGAGI.

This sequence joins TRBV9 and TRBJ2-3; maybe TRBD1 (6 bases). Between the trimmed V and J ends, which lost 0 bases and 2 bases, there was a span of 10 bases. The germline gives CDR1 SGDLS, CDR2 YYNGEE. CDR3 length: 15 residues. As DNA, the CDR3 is TGTGCCAGCAGCGTAGGCGGACAGTTCACAGATACGCAGTATTTT. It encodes CASSVGGQFTDTQYF.

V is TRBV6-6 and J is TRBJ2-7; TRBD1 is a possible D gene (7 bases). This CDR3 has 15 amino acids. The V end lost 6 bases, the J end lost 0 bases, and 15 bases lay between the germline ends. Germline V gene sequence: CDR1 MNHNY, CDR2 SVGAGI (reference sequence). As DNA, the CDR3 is TGTGCCAGCAGACGAGGACAGGACTACTCCTACGAGCAGTACTTC. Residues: CASRRGQDYSYEQYF.

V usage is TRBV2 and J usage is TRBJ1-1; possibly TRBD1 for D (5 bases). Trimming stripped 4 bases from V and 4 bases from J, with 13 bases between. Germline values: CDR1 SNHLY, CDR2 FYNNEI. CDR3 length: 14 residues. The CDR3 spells CASSGSREGTEAFF. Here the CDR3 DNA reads TGTGCCAGCAGTGGTTCCAGGGAAGGCACTGAAGCTTTCTTT.

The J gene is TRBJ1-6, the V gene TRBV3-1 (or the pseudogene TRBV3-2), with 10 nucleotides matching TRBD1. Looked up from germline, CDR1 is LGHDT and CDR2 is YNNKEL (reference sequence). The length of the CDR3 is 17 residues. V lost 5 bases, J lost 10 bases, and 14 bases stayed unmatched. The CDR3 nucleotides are TGTGCCAGCAGCTGGCCTTCCGGGACAGGGGCGAGCTCACCCCTCCACTTT. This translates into CASSWPSGTGASSPLHF.

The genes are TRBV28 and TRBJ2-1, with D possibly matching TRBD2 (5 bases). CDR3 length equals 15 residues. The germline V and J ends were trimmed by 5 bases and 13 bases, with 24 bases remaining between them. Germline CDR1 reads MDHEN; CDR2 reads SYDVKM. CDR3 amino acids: CASSPPMKWVEEQFF. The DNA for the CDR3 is TGTGCCAGCAGTCCGCCGATGAAGTGGGTGGAGGAACAGTTCTTC.

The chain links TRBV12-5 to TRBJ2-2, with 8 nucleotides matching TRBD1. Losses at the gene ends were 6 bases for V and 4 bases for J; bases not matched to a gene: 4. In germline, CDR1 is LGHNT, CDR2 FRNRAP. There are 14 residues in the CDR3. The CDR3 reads CASGGDRGTGELFF. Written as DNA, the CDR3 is TGTGCTAGTGGCGGCGACAGGGGCACCGGGGAGCTGTTTTTT.

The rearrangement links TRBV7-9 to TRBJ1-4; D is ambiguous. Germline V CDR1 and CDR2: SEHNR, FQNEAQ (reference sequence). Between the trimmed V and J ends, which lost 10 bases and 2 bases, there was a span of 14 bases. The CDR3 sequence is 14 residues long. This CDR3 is CATQEWETNEKLFF. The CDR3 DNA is TGTGCCACCCAGGAGTGGGAGACTAATGAAAAACTGTTTTTT.

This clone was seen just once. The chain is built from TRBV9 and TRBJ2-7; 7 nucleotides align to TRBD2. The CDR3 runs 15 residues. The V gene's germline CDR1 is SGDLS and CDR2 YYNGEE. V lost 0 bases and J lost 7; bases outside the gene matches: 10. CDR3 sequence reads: CASSVDVGGPSEQYF. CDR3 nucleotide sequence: TGTGCCAGCAGCGTAGACGTGGGAGGGCCGAGTGAGCAGTACTTC.

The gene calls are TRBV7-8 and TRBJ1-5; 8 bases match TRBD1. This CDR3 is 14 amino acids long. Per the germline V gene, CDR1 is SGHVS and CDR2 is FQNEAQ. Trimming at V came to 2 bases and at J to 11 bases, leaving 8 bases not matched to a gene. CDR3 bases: TGTGCCAGCAGCTTAATGGACAGGGAAAATTCCCAGCATTTT. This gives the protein CASSLMDRENSQHF.

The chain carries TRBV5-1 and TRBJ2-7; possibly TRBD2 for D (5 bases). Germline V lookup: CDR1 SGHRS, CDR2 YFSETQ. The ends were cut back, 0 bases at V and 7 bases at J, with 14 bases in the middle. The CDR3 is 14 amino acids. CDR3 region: CASSLDRSGGEQYF. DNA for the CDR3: TGCGCCAGCAGCTTGGACCGCTCAGGCGGGGAGCAGTACTTC.

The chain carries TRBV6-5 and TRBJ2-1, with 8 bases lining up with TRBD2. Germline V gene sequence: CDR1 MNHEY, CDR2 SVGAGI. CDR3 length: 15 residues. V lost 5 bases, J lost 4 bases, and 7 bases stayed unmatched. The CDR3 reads CASSQTSGVYNEQFF. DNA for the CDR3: TGTGCCAGCAGTCAAACTAGCGGCGTTTACAATGAGCAGTTCTTC.

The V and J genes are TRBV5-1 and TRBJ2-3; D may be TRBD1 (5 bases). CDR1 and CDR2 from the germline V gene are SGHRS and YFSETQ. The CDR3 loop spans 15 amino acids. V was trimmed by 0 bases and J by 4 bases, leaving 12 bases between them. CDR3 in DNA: TGCGCCAGCAGCTTGGGAGGCCAGGGTCCAGATACGCAGTATTTT. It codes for CASSLGGQGPDTQYF.

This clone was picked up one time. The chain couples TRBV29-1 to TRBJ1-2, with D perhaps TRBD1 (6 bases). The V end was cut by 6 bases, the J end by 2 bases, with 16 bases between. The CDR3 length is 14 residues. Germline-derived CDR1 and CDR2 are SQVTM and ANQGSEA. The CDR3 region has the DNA TGCAGCGTAGGTAGGGACAACAAGAACTATGGCTACACCTTC. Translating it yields CSVGRDNKNYGYTF.

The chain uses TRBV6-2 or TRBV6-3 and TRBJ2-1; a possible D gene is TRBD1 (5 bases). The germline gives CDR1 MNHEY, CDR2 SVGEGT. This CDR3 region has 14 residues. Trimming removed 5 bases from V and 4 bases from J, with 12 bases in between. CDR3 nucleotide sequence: TGTGCCAGCAGTCAGACAGAGAGATACAATGAGCAGTTCTTC. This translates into CASSQTERYNEQFF.

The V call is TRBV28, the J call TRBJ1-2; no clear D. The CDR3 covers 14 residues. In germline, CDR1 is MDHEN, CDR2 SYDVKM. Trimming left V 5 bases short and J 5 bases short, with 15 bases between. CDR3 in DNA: TGTGCCAGCAGTCCTTACCCCAACTTTTATGGCTACACCTTC. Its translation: CASSPYPNFYGYTF.

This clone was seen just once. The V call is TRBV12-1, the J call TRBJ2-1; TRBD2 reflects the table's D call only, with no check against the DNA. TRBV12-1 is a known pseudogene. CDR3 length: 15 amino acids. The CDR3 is CASSPGLAGSYEQFF. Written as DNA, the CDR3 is TGTGCCAGCAGCCCGGGACTAGCGGGGAGTTATGAGCAGTTCTTC.

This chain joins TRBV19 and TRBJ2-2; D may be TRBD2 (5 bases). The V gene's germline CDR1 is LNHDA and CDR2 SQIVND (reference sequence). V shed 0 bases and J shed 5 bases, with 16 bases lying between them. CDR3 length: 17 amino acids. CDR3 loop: CASSIDLSLGRTGELFF. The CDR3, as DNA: TGTGCCAGTAGTATAGATCTGTCACTAGGTCGAACCGGGGAGCTGTTTTTT.

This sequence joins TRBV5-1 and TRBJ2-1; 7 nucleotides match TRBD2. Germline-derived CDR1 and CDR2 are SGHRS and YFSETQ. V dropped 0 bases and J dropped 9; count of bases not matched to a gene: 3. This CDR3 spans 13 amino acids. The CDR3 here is CASSLERGREQFF. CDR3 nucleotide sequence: TGCGCCAGCAGCTTGGAGCGGGGACGTGAGCAGTTCTTC.

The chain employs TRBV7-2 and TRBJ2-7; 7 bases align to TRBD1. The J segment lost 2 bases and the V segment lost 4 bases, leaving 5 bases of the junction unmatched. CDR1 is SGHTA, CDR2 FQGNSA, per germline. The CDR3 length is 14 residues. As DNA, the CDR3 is TGTGCCAGCAGCTCCCACAGGGGCACCTACGAGCAGTACTTC. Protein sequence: CASSSHRGTYEQYF.

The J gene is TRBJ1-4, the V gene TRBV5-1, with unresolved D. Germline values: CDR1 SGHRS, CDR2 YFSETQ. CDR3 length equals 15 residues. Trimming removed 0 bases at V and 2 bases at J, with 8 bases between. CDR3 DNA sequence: TGCGCCAGCAGCTTGGCCGGGAGCACTAATGAAAAACTGTTTTTT. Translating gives CASSLAGSTNEKLFF.

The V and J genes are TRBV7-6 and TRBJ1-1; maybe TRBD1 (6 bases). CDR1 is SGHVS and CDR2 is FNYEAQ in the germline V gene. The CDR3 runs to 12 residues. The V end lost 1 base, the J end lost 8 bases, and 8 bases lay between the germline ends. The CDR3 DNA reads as TGTGCCAGCAGCTTAGACGGACAGGAAGCTTTCTTT. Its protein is CASSLDGQEAFF.

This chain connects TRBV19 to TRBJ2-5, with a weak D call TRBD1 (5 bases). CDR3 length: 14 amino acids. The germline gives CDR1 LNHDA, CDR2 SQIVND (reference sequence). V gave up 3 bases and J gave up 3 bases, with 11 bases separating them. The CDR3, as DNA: TGTGCCAGTAGTATCCAGGGCGGTAAAGAGACCCAGTACTTC. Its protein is CASSIQGGKETQYF. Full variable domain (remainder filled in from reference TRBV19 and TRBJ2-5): DGGITQSPKYLFRKEGQNVTLSCEQNLNHDAMYWYRQDPGQGLRLIYYSQIVNDFQKGDIAEGYSVSREKKESFPLTVTSAQKNPTAFYLCASSIQGGKETQYFGPGTRLLVL.

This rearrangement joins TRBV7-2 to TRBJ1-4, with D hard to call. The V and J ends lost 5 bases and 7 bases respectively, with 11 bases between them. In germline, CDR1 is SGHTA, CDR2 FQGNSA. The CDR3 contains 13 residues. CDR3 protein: CASSLNSGEKLFF. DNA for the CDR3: TGTGCCAGCAGCCTAAACTCGGGTGAAAAACTGTTTTTT.

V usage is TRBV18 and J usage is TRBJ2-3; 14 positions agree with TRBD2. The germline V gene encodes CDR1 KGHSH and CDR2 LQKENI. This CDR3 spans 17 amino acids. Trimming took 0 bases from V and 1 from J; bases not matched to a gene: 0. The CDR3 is CASSPPGLAGGTDTQYF. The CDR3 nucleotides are TGTGCCAGCTCACCACCGGGACTAGCGGGAGGCACAGATACGCAGTATTTT.